This T cell receptor beta chain was identified in a study of T cell repertoires in cytomegalovirus infection. The CDR3 sequence is 14 residues long. Germline lookup yields CDR1 MNHEY and CDR2 SMNVEV (reference sequence). V lost 6 bases, J lost 9 bases, and 15 bases lay in between. This clonotype has only a few counts. Its antigen is still unknown. From the reads, TCRdb called clonotypes with MiXCR, one entry per CDR3 protein. Of about a million distinct CDR3 sequences in the sample, roughly 30% were seen once. This sequence originates from a human donor in good health (CMV status not recorded). Some clones in this sample may be carry-over from other donors' samples. Sequences were derived from cultured CD8+ T cells from PBMCs, sampled from culture after CMV antigen stimulation. The chain recombines TRBV27 with TRBJ1-6; D might be TRBD1 (5 bases). CDR3 DNA: TGTGCCAGCAGCCCTGGTGTCAGGGTTTCACCCCTCCACTTT. Protein: CASSPGVRVSPLHF.